The 6 T cell receptor beta chains in this list originate from one sample, sequenced in a study of T cell responses to AZD1222 COVID-19 vaccine. The protocol was immunoSEQ multiplex PCR, while the TCRdb copy is restricted to in-frame clones and leaves out a portion. Altogether under 150,000 clones are present, around 90% being singletons, with the ten largest covering about 1.5%. Sample: peripheral blood, taken 28 days after the second AZD1222 dose. The origin of the receptors is an adult who received the AZD1222 COVID-19 vaccine.

The rearrangement joins TRBV2 to TRBJ2-2; 10 bases line up with TRBD2. V lost 6 bases, J lost 6 bases, and 10 bases stayed unmatched. This CDR3 has 16 residues. Germline CDR1 and CDR2: SNHLY and FYNNEI. The CDR3 spells CASSNERGGLSGELFF. The CDR3 DNA sequence: TGTGCCAGCAGCAACGAGCGGGGGGGCCTCTCCGGGGAGCTGTTTTTT.

This clone turned up a few times. Other DNA sequences in the sample encode the same CDR3. V gene TRBV5-8 combines with J gene TRBJ2-7, with unresolved D. Germline V gene data show CDR1 as SGHTS and CDR2 as YDEGEE. There are 12 residues in the CDR3. The ends were cut back, 1 base at V and 5 bases at J, with 7 bases in the middle. In DNA form, the CDR3 reads TGTGCCAGCAGCTTGAGGGTCCACGAGCAGTACGTC. The encoded protein is CASSLRVHEQYV.

The rearrangement joins TRBV29-1 to TRBJ2-2; TRBD2 matches at 7 bases. Germline values: CDR1 SQVTM, CDR2 ANQGSEA. This CDR3 is 16 amino acids long. V trimming: 4 bases; J trimming: 0 bases; junction bases outside the gene matches: 8. The DNA for the CDR3 is TGCAGCGTTGGTCTATTCGGGGGGTCGAACACCGGGGAGCTGTTTTTT. It encodes CSVGLFGGSNTGELFF.

This clone was seen only once. The chain uses TRBV19 and TRBJ1-5; D is perhaps TRBD1 (5 bases). Germline CDR1 is LNHDA and CDR2 is SQIVND (reference sequence). The CDR3 has 15 amino acids. Trimming shortened V by 7 bases and J by 0 bases, and 13 bases separated the two germline ends. The CDR3 nucleotides read TGTGCCAGTACATTCGGGGGGACTAGCAATCAGCCCCAGCATTTT. Amino acids: CASTFGGTSNQPQHF.

This chain joins TRBV5-6 and TRBJ2-1; 11 bases are shared with TRBD2. Germline CDR1 and CDR2: SGHDT and YYEEEE. CDR3 length: 14 amino acids. V lost 6 bases and J lost 6; bases outside the gene matches: 5. The chain's CDR3 is CASTPGLAANEQFF. CDR3 coding DNA: TGTGCCAGCACCCCGGGACTAGCGGCCAATGAGCAGTTCTTC.

The genes are TRBV9 and TRBJ1-2, with TRBD1 as a possible D gene (5 bases). V was cut by 0 bases and J by 8 bases, with 8 bases left in between. CDR1 is SGDLS, CDR2 YYNGEE, per germline. This CDR3 spans 12 amino acids. CDR3: CASSVGPGGYTF. CDR3 DNA sequence: TGTGCCAGCAGCGTAGGTCCAGGGGGCTACACCTTC.